This T cell receptor beta chain is drawn from a study of radiotherapy plus CTLA-4 blockade in lung cancer. Study-level results: Reportedly, early blood T cell clone dynamics best predicted response, with interferon-beta. Tumor-origin TCR clones grew in blood after radiotherapy plus ipilimumab.

Data came from immunoSEQ multiplex PCR; TCRdb stores just in-frame clones and leaves some out. The data contain about 36,000 clones, over 55% of them singletons. As for this clone: The antigen is undetermined.

Looked up from germline, CDR1 is SGHNT and CDR2 is YENEEA. V lost 2 bases, J lost 5 bases, and 8 bases lay in between. This CDR3 spans 13 amino acids. Sequenced here: peripheral blood, sampled from a patient treated with radiotherapy plus ipilimumab. This chain links TRBV11-3 with TRBJ2-3; D remains ambiguous. The clonotype was recovered from a human donor with non-small cell lung cancer who had stable disease on radiotherapy plus ipilimumab. This CDR3 reads CASSLITGDTQYF. The CDR3 DNA is TGTGCCAGCAGCTTAATTACGGGAGATACGCAGTATTTT.